This T cell receptor beta chain appears in the sequencing data of a study of human T cells and chemical hapten exposure. This clonotype has a handful of counts. In TCRdb, the RACE reads were re-called with MiXCR into one record per CDR3 protein. The table includes roughly 50,000 distinct CDR3 sequences, approximately 9.6% detected once. The germline CDR1 and CDR2 sequences are LNHDA and SQIVND (reference sequence). V shed 3 bases, J shed 5 bases, and the junction held 3 bases outside the gene matches. The CDR3 is made up of 13 amino acids. Sample time point: pre-sensitization, week 0. Specified treatment: therapeutic diphenylcyclopropenone sensitization with weekly scalp DPC. Total RNA was isolated from whole blood that had not been fractionated.

This material consisted of whole blood, taken in connection with sensitization to the hapten diphenylcyclopropenone (DPC). The TCR comes from a woman under 40 with alopecia areata. Some clones in this sample may be carry-over from other donors' samples. The gene calls are TRBV19 and TRBJ1-1; 7 bases agree with TRBD1. This CDR3 is CASSIAGGTEAFF. The CDR3 DNA reads TGTGCCAGTAGTATTGCAGGGGGGACTGAAGCTTTCTTT.